These 27 T cell receptor beta chains originate from one sample sequenced in a study of PD-1 blockade in mismatch repair-deficient tumors. Data came from immunoSEQ multiplex PCR; TCRdb stores just in-frame clones and leaves some out. This table has 100,000 to 150,000 clones, roughly 86% appearing once. Sequences were derived from peripheral blood, sampled 72 weeks after starting pembrolizumab. The origin of the receptors is an adult with mismatch repair-deficient cancer.

This chain links TRBV7-9 with TRBJ2-3; D gene ambiguous. Trimming shortened V by 5 bases and J by 0 bases, and 9 bases separated the two germline ends. CDR3 length: 14 residues. Germline CDR1 is SEHNR and CDR2 is FQNEAQ (reference sequence). CDR3 amino acids: CASSRASSTDTQYF. In DNA, the CDR3 is TGTGCCAGCAGCCGGGCCTCTAGCACAGATACGCAGTATTTT.

This sequence joins TRBV9 and TRBJ2-3, with 10 bases identical to TRBD2. J was trimmed by 2 bases and V by 4 bases; bases with no gene match: 7. CDR3 size: 16 residues. CDR1 is SGDLS and CDR2 is YYNGEE in the germline V gene. CDR3 sequence reads: CASSPRTSGVTDTQYF. The CDR3, as DNA: TGTGCCAGCAGCCCGAGGACTAGCGGAGTCACAGATACGCAGTATTTT.

V gene TRBV2 combines with J gene TRBJ1-2, with D tentatively TRBD1 (6 bases). The germline V gene has CDR1 SNHLY and CDR2 FYNNEI. The CDR3 has 16 residues. The ends were cut back, 1 base at V and 4 bases at J, with 16 bases in the middle. The CDR3 DNA reads as TGTGCCAGCAGTGAAGAACCACCGGGGGCGGGCTATGGCTACACCTTC. Its protein is CASSEEPPGAGYGYTF.

The chain uses TRBV7-8 and TRBJ2-1; 7 nucleotides align to TRBD1. Germline lookup yields CDR1 SGHVS and CDR2 FQNEAQ. CDR3 length equals 16 residues. The V and J ends lost 5 bases and 1 base, in that order; junction bases with no gene match: 8. Here the CDR3 reads CASSGTQGPSYNEQFF. The CDR3 nucleotides are TGTGCCAGCAGCGGCACACAGGGGCCGTCCTACAATGAGCAGTTCTTC.

The rearrangement uses TRBV4-1 and TRBJ2-7; TRBD2 aligns across 7 bases. The V segment lost 2 bases and the J segment 1 base; nucleotides outside the gene matches: 11. CDR3 length: 17 amino acids. The germline V gene has CDR1 MGHRA and CDR2 YSYEKL. Here the CDR3 reads CASSQSPAGATSYEQYF. Here the CDR3 DNA reads TGCGCCAGCAGCCAATCCCCCGCGGGAGCCACATCCTACGAGCAGTACTTC.

V is TRBV28 and J is TRBJ1-2; TRBD1 matches at 7 bases. V lost 5 bases and J lost 4; bases outside the gene matches: 22. The CDR3 extends over 19 amino acids. Germline V lookup: CDR1 MDHEN, CDR2 SYDVKM. CDR3 in amino acids: CASSTGVARDGTSLYGYTF. CDR3 sequence (DNA): TGTGCCAGCAGTACAGGGGTCGCCCGGGACGGGACTTCTCTCTATGGCTACACCTTC.

CDR3 region: CASSFTSAEAFF. The CDR3 nucleotides read TGTGCCAGCAGTTTTACATCTGCTGAAGCTTTCTTT. V is TRBV28 and J is TRBJ1-1; D gene ambiguous. CDR1 MDHEN and CDR2 SYDVKM come from the germline V gene. This CDR3 region has 12 residues. V dropped 3 bases and J dropped 6 bases, with 8 bases sitting between them.

The chain links TRBV19 to TRBJ1-1; D ambiguous. CDR3 length: 13 residues. Germline V gives CDR1 LNHDA, CDR2 SQIVND (reference sequence). The V and J ends lost 3 bases and 3 bases respectively, with 8 bases between them. CDR3 amino acids: CASSISWYTEAFF. CDR3 DNA: TGTGCCAGTAGTATTAGTTGGTACACTGAAGCTTTCTTT.

The V gene is TRBV7-9, the J gene TRBJ2-7; 10 bases align to TRBD1. Germline CDR1 is SEHNR and CDR2 is FQNEAQ (reference sequence). The length of the CDR3 is 18 residues. The J segment lost 2 bases and the V segment lost 0 bases, leaving 10 bases of the junction unmatched. CDR3 coding DNA: TGTGCCAGCAGCTTAGCGTCCCCGGGACAGGGGTTTCCCTACGAGCAGTACTTC. Residues: CASSLASPGQGFPYEQYF.

This clone appeared a single time. The chain joins TRBV7-9 to TRBJ2-1; possible D gene TRBD2, 6 bases. This CDR3 has 14 amino acids. Between the trimmed V and J ends, which lost 3 bases and 8 bases, there was a span of 14 bases. Per the germline V gene, CDR1 is SEHNR and CDR2 is FQNEAQ (reference sequence). CDR3 DNA sequence: TGTGCCAGCAGCTTCAGGAGGGATGGCGATGAGCAGTTCTTC. Translation: CASSFRRDGDEQFF.

The rearrangement uses TRBV27 and TRBJ2-7; D not resolved. Germline CDR1 reads MNHEY; CDR2 reads SMNVEV (reference sequence). This CDR3 region has 16 residues. V lost 5 bases and J 1 base, leaving 18 bases between the germline ends. In DNA, the CDR3 is TGTGCCAGCAGTACTCTCTCGCCTATCGGGTCCTACGAGCAGTACTTC. This gives the protein CASSTLSPIGSYEQYF.

The chain has TRBV5-8 and TRBJ2-1; tentative D call: TRBD2 (5 bases). CDR1 SGHTS and CDR2 YDEGEE come from the germline V gene. There are 15 residues in the CDR3. V dropped 2 bases and J dropped 0 bases, with 9 bases sitting between them. CDR3 in DNA: TGTGCCAGCAGCTTAGGACTCTTCTCCTACAATGAGCAGTTCTTC. Residues: CASSLGLFSYNEQFF.

As for this clone: The junction departs from germline at one end; a sequencing error may be responsible. This chain connects TRBV5-4 to TRBJ2-7, with D unclear. The CDR3 consists of 15 residues. Germline CDR1 SGHNT, CDR2 YYREEE (reference sequence). In nucleotides, the CDR3 is TGTGCCAGCAGCTTGGCCTTGGGTAGCTCCCACGAGCAGTACTTC. Translation: CASSLALGSSHEQYF.

V is TRBV7-2 and J is TRBJ2-3; perhaps D is TRBD1 or TRBD2 (5 bases each). Germline V gives CDR1 SGHTA, CDR2 FQGNSA. The ends were cut back, 2 bases at V and 3 bases at J, with 9 bases in the middle. CDR3 length equals 14 residues. The CDR3 region is CASSLRGWTDTQYF. DNA of the CDR3: TGTGCCAGCAGCTTACGGGGCTGGACAGATACGCAGTATTTT.

To note about this clone: Lacking the conserved final phenylalanine or tryptophan, this CDR3 likely reflects a read error. No DNA is shown, since the ends of the CDR3 on it are uncertain; the CDR3 is the one TCRdb lists. The J gene is TRBJ1-2, the V gene TRBV6-6; the listed D gene, TRBD1, was not tested against the DNA. Per the germline V gene, CDR1 is MNHNY and CDR2 is SVGAGI (reference sequence). The CDR3 is 13 amino acids long, termini counted. The CDR3 protein is CASSPIRTGDWSI.

V gene TRBV28 combines with J gene TRBJ1-5, with TRBD1 matching 7 bases. The CDR3 runs 15 residues. Germline values: CDR1 MDHEN, CDR2 SYDVKM. Trimming removed 8 bases from V and 6 bases from J; junction bases left unmatched: 13. In DNA form, the CDR3 reads TGTGCCAGCGGAACCTCGACAGGGAGTAGTCAGCCCCAGCATTTT. Amino acids: CASGTSTGSSQPQHF.

This clone has just a few counts. This sequence joins TRBV19 and TRBJ1-2; D call uncertain. CDR1 LNHDA and CDR2 SQIVND come from the germline V gene (reference sequence). The CDR3 contains 12 residues. The V end was cut by 8 bases, the J end by 2 bases, with 9 bases between. CDR3 bases: TGTGCCAGTCGGGGAGGAAACTATGGCTACACCTTC. Protein sequence: CASRGGNYGYTF.

The count of this clone is one. The rearrangement joins TRBV4-1 to TRBJ2-5, with 11 bases that match TRBD2. The germline CDR1 and CDR2 sequences are MGHRA and YSYEKL. This CDR3 comprises 14 residues. J lost 10 bases, V lost 1 base, and 5 bases had no gene match. The CDR3 here is CASSQVLAGGGQYF. CDR3 in DNA: TGCGCCAGCAGCCAAGTTCTAGCGGGAGGTGGCCAGTACTTC.

The V call is TRBV11-3, the J call TRBJ2-5, with 7 bases that match TRBD1. J was trimmed by 2 bases and V by 1 base; bases with no gene match: 4. Looked up from germline, CDR1 is SGHNT and CDR2 is YENEEA. The CDR3 runs to 15 residues. The CDR3 DNA sequence: TGTGCCAGCAGCTTAGGGACAGGACGGCAAGAGACCCAGTACTTC. Its translation is CASSLGTGRQETQYF.

J is TRBJ2-1 and V is TRBV28; the match to TRBD2 covers 8 bases. This CDR3 contains 15 residues. Germline V gene lookup returns CDR1 MDHEN and CDR2 SYDVKM. V trimming: 6 bases; J trimming: 6 bases; junction bases outside the gene matches: 10. This CDR3 is CASSEGLGAFNEQFF. In nucleotides, the CDR3 is TGTGCCAGCAGCGAGGGACTAGGCGCCTTCAATGAGCAGTTCTTC.

The chain employs TRBV15 and TRBJ2-1; 11 bases align to TRBD2. Germline lookup yields CDR1 LNHNV and CDR2 YYDKDF (reference sequence). J gave up 10 bases and V 1 base, and 6 bases lay outside the gene matches. The CDR3 sequence is 15 residues long. CDR3 DNA: TGTGCCACCAGCAGAGGTAGCGGGAGGGCCTGGGAGCAGTTCTTC. Translating it yields CATSRGSGRAWEQFF.

The chain is built from TRBV27 and TRBJ2-7, with D possibly TRBD2 on 6 matching bases. Germline V gene lookup returns CDR1 MNHEY and CDR2 SMNVEV (reference sequence). This CDR3 has 17 residues. The germline V and J ends were trimmed by 4 bases and 0 bases, with 19 bases remaining between them. Here the CDR3 DNA reads TGTGCCAGCAGTTCCCGAGGGCCCCCCGGGGGCTCCTACGAGCAGTACTTC. Translation: CASSSRGPPGGSYEQYF.

The chain combines TRBV29-1 with TRBJ2-5, with D hard to call. Germline CDR1 SQVTM, CDR2 ANQGSEA. This CDR3 has 12 residues. The germline V and J ends were trimmed by 4 bases and 1 base, with 7 bases remaining between them. CDR3 DNA sequence: TGCAGCGTTGTTGAGGTCCAAGAGACCCAGTACTTC. Translated, it gives CSVVEVQETQYF.

The chain is built from TRBV7-9 and TRBJ2-7; the D gene is possibly TRBD2 (5 bases). V was clipped by 5 bases and J by 0 bases, with 17 bases between them. Germline loops: CDR1 SEHNR, CDR2 FQNEAQ (reference sequence). The CDR3 loop spans 16 amino acids. CDR3 loop: CASSPPTGKDSYEQYF. Written as DNA, the CDR3 is TGTGCCAGCAGCCCCCCCACGGGGAAAGACTCCTACGAGCAGTACTTC.

The J gene is TRBJ2-7, the V gene TRBV7-2; D possibly uses TRBD1 or TRBD2 (5 bases each). This CDR3 spans 14 amino acids. The germline V and J ends were trimmed by 3 bases and 6 bases, with 15 bases remaining between them. The germline V gene encodes CDR1 SGHTA and CDR2 FQGNSA. In DNA form, the CDR3 reads TGTGCCAGCAGCTTCAGGGACGCTGGGGGCGAGCAGTACTTC. It is translated as CASSFRDAGGEQYF.

This chain links TRBV28 with TRBJ2-7, with 7 bases fitting TRBD1. V was clipped by 8 bases and J by 0 bases; unmatched bases: 16. Per germline, CDR1 MDHEN and CDR2 SYDVKM. This CDR3 has 17 amino acids. The CDR3 DNA follows: TGTGCCAGCGATTACAGGGGTAGATTTGATGGCTCCTACGAGCAGTACTTC. Its translation is CASDYRGRFDGSYEQYF. The complete variable domain, with remaining parts taken from reference TRBV28 and TRBJ2-7, reads DVKVTQSSRYLVKRTGEKVFLECVQDMDHENMFWYRQDPGLGLRLIYFSYDVKMKEKGDIPEGYSVSREKKERFSLILESASTNQTSMYLCASDYRGRFDGSYEQYFGPGTRLTVT.

The gene calls are TRBV19 and TRBJ1-5; a possible D gene is TRBD1 (5 bases). The germline CDR1 and CDR2 sequences are LNHDA and SQIVND (reference sequence). V dropped 5 bases and J dropped 3 bases, with 20 bases sitting between them. This CDR3 comprises 17 residues. This CDR3 reads CASSPHPKVRDNQPQHF. CDR3 bases: TGTGCCAGTAGTCCCCACCCCAAAGTCAGGGACAATCAGCCCCAGCATTTT.